The 21 T cell receptor beta chains reported below all come from one sample, sequenced in a study of T cells in Graves' hyperthyroidism and ophthalmopathy. TCR beta CDR3 regions were amplified from RNA transcripts. HTBI primers were employed in a first-round RT-PCR of the TCR CDR3. TCRdb fed the multiplex PCR reads into MiXCR, producing one record per CDR3 protein. Found here are 250,000 to 300,000 distinct CDR3 sequences, approximately 13% of them singletons; the top ten hold 7% to 9.5%. The sample was blood. These receptors all come from a woman aged 40 to 55 with Graves' hyperthyroidism.

Many counts were recorded for this clonotype. The V call is TRBV20-1, the J call TRBJ2-1; possibly TRBD1 for D (6 bases). Germline V CDR1 and CDR2: DFQATT, SNEGSKA (reference sequence). V was shortened by 5 bases and J by 3 bases, with 14 bases between the two germline ends. This CDR3 contains 14 residues. In nucleotides, the CDR3 is TGCAGTGCTTCGACAGGAGCTAGCTACAATGAGCAGTTCTTC. It encodes CSASTGASYNEQFF.

This clonotype was seen ten or more times. This chain uses TRBV24-1 with TRBJ2-1; possibly TRBD1 or TRBD2 for D (6 bases each). There are 16 residues in the CDR3. CDR1 and CDR2 (germline): KGHDR, SFDVKD. V gave up 3 bases and J gave up 0 bases, with 11 bases separating them. The CDR3 protein is CATSDDKGGSYNEQFF. DNA of the CDR3: TGTGCCACCAGTGATGACAAGGGGGGCTCCTACAATGAGCAGTTCTTC.

This clonotype was counted at least ten times. The chain couples TRBV28 to TRBJ1-2, with 10 bases aligning to TRBD1. Per germline, CDR1 MDHEN and CDR2 SYDVKM. The CDR3 is 13 residues long. Losses at the gene ends were 6 bases for V and 3 bases for J; bases not matched to a gene: 1. CDR3 nucleotides: TGTGCCAGCAGGACAGGGGGCTACTATGGCTACACCTTC. It codes for CASRTGGYYGYTF.

This clonotype occurred many times. CDR3 sequence reads: CASRLSGSGYNEQFF. Here the CDR3 DNA reads TGTGCCAGCAGACTCAGCGGGAGCGGCTACAATGAGCAGTTCTTC. The chain links TRBV12-3 or TRBV12-4 to TRBJ2-1, with 8 bases fitting TRBD2. The CDR3 runs to 15 residues. Trimming removed 6 bases from V and 3 bases from J; junction bases left unmatched: 7.

A word on this clonotype: One end of the junction is discordant with germline, which a read error may explain. The chain is built from TRBV12-3 or TRBV12-4 and TRBJ2-7; no clear D gene. The CDR3 spans 12 residues. CDR3 residues: CASSFRSYERYF. The CDR3 DNA reads TGTGCCAGCAGTTTCCGGTCCTACGAGCGGTACTTC.

This clonotype was detected many times. V gene TRBV7-9 combines with J gene TRBJ2-3; the D gene is possibly TRBD2 (5 bases). The CDR3 loop spans 15 amino acids. CDR1 and CDR2 from the germline V gene are SEHNR and FQNEAQ (reference sequence). V lost 5 bases to trimming and J lost 1 base, with 13 bases between them. The CDR3 coding sequence is TGTGCCAGCAGCCCGCGAGGGCCGGGCACAGATACGCAGTATTTT. Its translation is CASSPRGPGTDTQYF.

Notes on this clonotype: Given a much more abundant clone one base away, this may be a read error. V usage is TRBV12-3 or TRBV12-4 and J usage is TRBJ2-5; D gene unclear. This CDR3 is built from 11 residues. Trimming took off 6 bases at V and 1 base at J, with 3 bases between the two ends. The CDR3 region is CASRIQETQYF. CDR3 in DNA: TGTGCCAGCAGAATCCAAGAGACCCAGTACTTC.

This clonotype was counted ten times or more. The rearrangement links TRBV12-3 or TRBV12-4 to TRBJ2-5, with a tentative D call TRBD2 (6 bases). The ends were cut back, 7 bases at V and 1 base at J, with 10 bases in the middle. This CDR3 has 13 amino acids. The CDR3 sequence: CASTRGFQETQYF. The CDR3 DNA reads TGTGCCAGCACCCGGGGGTTCCAAGAGACCCAGTACTTC.

The table lists this clonotype with many counts. CDR3: CSARVGGPNTEAFF. The CDR3 DNA sequence: TGCAGTGCTAGAGTGGGAGGCCCGAACACTGAAGCTTTCTTT. The chain employs TRBV20-1 and TRBJ1-1; D remains unclear. Trimming took 1 base from V and 1 from J, leaving 10 bases between them. CDR3 length: 14 amino acids. The V gene's germline CDR1 is DFQATT and CDR2 SNEGSKA (reference sequence).

This clonotype appeared many times. V is TRBV7-8 and J is TRBJ2-2; the D gene is possibly TRBD1 (6 bases). The CDR3 has 15 amino acids. Germline CDR1 and CDR2: SGHVS and FQNEAQ. V lost 1 base, J lost 4 bases, and 10 bases lay in between. DNA for the CDR3: TGTGCCAGCAGCTTAGACAGGGTGGGCACCGGGGAGCTGTTTTTT. The encoded protein is CASSLDRVGTGELFF. Variable domain in full (rest from reference TRBV7-8 and TRBJ2-2): GAGVSQSPRYKVAKRGQDVALRCDPISGHVSLFWYQQALGQGPEFLTYFQNEAQLDKSGLPSDRFFAERPEGSVSTLKIQRTQQEDSAVYLCASSLDRVGTGELFFGEGSRLTVL.

The chain links TRBV7-9 to TRBJ2-7, with D possibly matching TRBD2 (5 bases). The V and J ends lost 2 bases and 7 bases respectively, with 15 bases between them. The germline gives CDR1 SEHNR, CDR2 FQNEAQ (reference sequence). This CDR3 has 14 amino acids. Here the CDR3 DNA reads TGTGCCAGCAGCTTAAGCGCGGATCCGGGGGAGCAGTACTTC. Translating it yields CASSLSADPGEQYF.

The V gene is TRBV9, the J gene TRBJ2-5, with 13 bases fitting TRBD2. The CDR3 extends over 18 amino acids. Germline CDR1 is SGDLS and CDR2 is YYNGEE. J gave up 5 bases and V 3 bases, and 13 bases lay outside the gene matches. CDR3 sequence reads: CASSAGTSGMGFGETQYF. The CDR3 DNA sequence: TGTGCCAGCAGCGCCGGGACTAGCGGGATGGGGTTCGGGGAGACCCAGTACTTC.

This clonotype has ten or more counts. The chain combines TRBV28 with TRBJ2-7, with D unresolved. Germline V gene sequence: CDR1 MDHEN, CDR2 SYDVKM. V was cut by 3 bases and J by 4 bases, with 16 bases left in between. This CDR3 is 15 amino acids long. The CDR3 is CASSFVALGWYEQYF. CDR3 nucleotides: TGTGCCAGCAGTTTCGTTGCTCTAGGGTGGTACGAGCAGTACTTC.

This clonotype has a count of ten or more. This chain links TRBV20-1 with TRBJ1-2, with TRBD1 matching over 8 bases. V dropped 4 bases and J dropped 2; count of bases not matched to a gene: 6. This CDR3 contains 14 residues. The germline gives CDR1 DFQATT, CDR2 SNEGSKA (reference sequence). This CDR3 reads CSATRQGTNYGYTF. In DNA, the CDR3 is TGCAGTGCTACCCGACAGGGGACGAACTATGGCTACACCTTC.

V gene TRBV6-1 combines with J gene TRBJ1-1; D remains unclear. The CDR3 consists of 14 residues. V dropped 6 bases and J dropped 1 base, with 12 bases sitting between them. Looked up from germline, CDR1 is MNHNS and CDR2 is SASEGT. The CDR3 region is CASSDTQANTEAFF. CDR3 in DNA: TGTGCCAGCAGCGACACTCAGGCGAACACTGAAGCTTTCTTT.

This chain joins TRBV5-6 and TRBJ2-5; TRBD2 matches at 8 bases. The ends lost 0 bases at V and 4 bases at J; junction bases unmatched: 5. CDR1 is SGHDT and CDR2 is YYEEEE in the germline V gene. The CDR3 consists of 15 residues. The CDR3, as DNA: TGTGCCAGCAGCTTGGCGGGGGCGGGAGGAGAGACCCAGTACTTC. It specifies CASSLAGAGGETQYF.

This clonotype was seen more than once but under ten times. It may be a read error: a sequence one base away is much more abundant. V is TRBV29-1 and J is TRBJ2-1, with a tentative D call TRBD1 (6 bases). The V and J ends lost 7 bases and 9 bases respectively, with 16 bases between them. There are 12 residues in the CDR3. CDR1 and CDR2 (germline): SQVTM, ANQGSEA. The CDR3 spells CSGGRLDSEQFF. The CDR3 DNA reads as TGCAGCGGAGGCCGATTGGACAGTGAGCAGTTCTTC.

The CDR3: CASSFLAGAKTDTQYF. CDR3 in DNA: TGTGCCAGCAGTTTTCTAGCGGGAGCGAAGACAGATACGCAGTATTTT. The chain carries TRBV6-5 and TRBJ2-3, with 10 bases fitting TRBD2. In germline, CDR1 is MNHEY, CDR2 SVGAGI. The CDR3 spans 16 residues. The V segment lost 4 bases and the J segment 3 bases; nucleotides outside the gene matches: 7.

J is TRBJ1-5 and V is TRBV24-1; a weak D match, TRBD1 (5 bases). The CDR3 runs 14 residues. With 4 bases removed from V and 7 bases from J, the gap between germline ends came to 13 bases. The V gene's germline CDR1 is KGHDR and CDR2 SFDVKD. The CDR3 region has the DNA TGTGCCACCAGTGACTCGGGGGGGAGGCAGCCCCAGCATTTT. It encodes CATSDSGGRQPQHF.

The chain has TRBV9 and TRBJ2-1; 7 nucleotides line up with TRBD2. V lost 0 bases, J lost 10 bases, and 13 bases stayed unmatched. The CDR3 totals 16 residues. Germline CDR1 and CDR2: SGDLS and YYNGEE. The CDR3 here is CASSVEGLAENYEQFF. In DNA form, the CDR3 reads TGTGCCAGCAGCGTAGAGGGGCTAGCGGAAAACTACGAGCAGTTCTTC. Looking up the rest from reference TRBV9 and TRBJ2-1 gives the full variable domain: DSGVTQTPKHLITATGQRVTLRCSPRSGDLSVYWYQQSLDQGLQFLIQYYNGEERAKGNILERFSAQQFPDLHSELNLSSLELGDSALYFCASSVEGLAENYEQFFGPGTRLTVL.

This clonotype was counted many times. This rearrangement joins TRBV3-1 to TRBJ2-3; 15 bases agree with TRBD2. J gave up 2 bases and V 1 base, and 7 bases lay outside the gene matches. Germline V gives CDR1 LGHDT, CDR2 YNNKEL (reference sequence). CDR3 length: 19 residues. Here the CDR3 reads CASSQGTSGRARHTDTQYF. CDR3 nucleotides: TGTGCCAGCAGCCAAGGGACTAGCGGGAGGGCCCGGCACACAGATACGCAGTATTTT.